A selection of T cell receptor beta chains follows, all from one sample in a study of beta chain features in type 1 diabetes. Assay: immunoSEQ multiplex PCR; the TCRdb copy retains only in-frame clones and omits some. The table has fewer than 550,000 clones, about an eighth seen once. Sequencing was performed on naive CD4+ T cells from blood. The source is a woman under 30 in good health. Each CDR3 is given with its conserved first and last residue. A D gene is named only where the DNA matches it firmly. Clone sizes are given selectively: once, few, many, or a class where the clone is expanded.

>TRBJ1-5|few|NA|TRBV5-6
TGTGCCAGCAGTTACGACACAGGCAATCAGCCCCAGCATTTT
CASSYDTGNQPQHF
>TRBJ2-1|few|TRBD1|TRBV9
TGTGCCAGCAGCGCCCGGACAGGGATTGAGCAGTTCTTC
CASSARTGIEQFF
>TRBJ2-1|few|TRBD2|TRBV14
TGTGCCAGCAGGCCAGCGGGGGGGCCTCTCCATGAGCAGTTCTTC
CASRPAGGPLHEQFF
>TRBJ2-5|NA|NA|TRBV15
TGTGCCACCAGCAGAGGTAGGGGCCAAGAGACCCAGTACTTC
CATSRGRGQETQYF
>TRBJ2-1|few|NA|TRBV7-2
TGTGCCAGCAGCTTAGCTCCTAGTTCCGATGAGCAGTTCTTC
CASSLAPSSDEQFF
>TRBJ1-2|NA|NA|TRBV28
TGTGCCAGCAGTTCTCCACCTGGACGGGGAGGCTACACCTTC
CASSSPPGRGGYTF
>TRBJ2-5|NA|NA|TRBV16
TGTGCCAGCAGCCAATCAGGGACGAGCCAAGAGACCCAGTACTTC
CASSQSGTSQETQYF
>TRBJ2-5|NA|TRBD2|TRBV5-1
TGCGCCAGCAGCTTAAGCGGGAGTCAGCAAGAGACCCAGTACTTC
CASSLSGSQQETQYF
>TRBJ2-3|few|NA|TRBV29-1
TGCAGCGTTGAGGTTAGCACAGATACGCAGTATTTT
CSVEVSTDTQYF
>TRBJ1-2|few|NA|TRBV7-2
TGTGCCAGCAGCTTAATCTCGGGATTTGGCTACACCTTC
CASSLISGFGYTF
>TRBJ1-5|NA|NA|TRBV7-6
TGTGCCAGCAGCTTAGGCGGGATTAGCAATCAGCCCCAGCATTTT
CASSLGGISNQPQHF
>TRBJ2-5|NA|NA|TRBV5-1
TGCGCCAGCAGCCGCAACAGGGAAGAGACCCAGTACTTC
CASSRNREETQYF
>TRBJ2-3|few|TRBD2|TRBV27
TGTGCCAGCAGCCCAGTAGCGGGGGGGCCCCCAGATACGCAGTATTTT
CASSPVAGGPPDTQYF
>TRBJ2-3|few|NA|TRBV6-5
TGTGCCAGCGGGGTCTTGGTCACAGATACGCAGTATTTT
CASGVLVTDTQYF
>TRBJ1-3|NA|NA|TRBV4-1
TGCGCCAGCAGCCCAGACTCCGCCTCTGGAAACACCATATATTTT
CASSPDSASGNTIYF
>TRBJ2-1|NA|TRBD2|TRBV9
TGTGCCAGCAGCGTAGTAGGCGGGACTAGCGGGAGGGACGGAATTAACAATGAGCAGTTCTTC
CASSVVGGTSGRDGINNEQFF
>TRBJ2-5|NA|NA|TRBV18
TGTGCCAGCTCACCATTGGACCTGGGTGACCAGTACTTC
CASSPLDLGDQYF
>TRBJ2-1|few|TRBD2|TRBV15
TGTGCCACCAGCGGCGGACTAGCGGATTACAATGAGCAGTTCTTC
CATSGGLADYNEQFF
>TRBJ1-4|few|NA|TRBV5-1
TGCGCCAGCAGCTTGGACGGGCTGGGACTGTTTTTT
CASSLDGLGLFF
>TRBJ1-6|few|TRBD1|TRBV7-2
TGTGCCAGCAGCGAAGCCGGGACAGGGAATTCACCCCTCCACTTT
CASSEAGTGNSPLHF